This T cell receptor (beta chain) was observed in a study of blood T cell repertoires in COVID-19. This CDR3 spans 14 amino acids. V shed 8 bases, J shed 2 bases, and the junction held 6 bases outside the gene matches. Germline CDR1 and CDR2: ENHRY and SYGVKD. The repertoire was sequenced with immunoSEQ multiplex PCR; TCRdb's copy has only in-frame clones and lacks some. The sample consists of about 250,000 clones, approximately 83% of them appearing once. The study drew participants aged about 18 to 90 years from roughly 25 US areas. This clone was seen more than once but under ten times. The chain uses TRBV10-3 and TRBJ1-2, with 9 bases matching TRBD1. This TCR was sampled from a woman under 40 who had recovered from COVID-19. Sample: PBMCs or T cells enriched from blood (not recorded which). In DNA, the CDR3 is TGTGCCATCGGGGGGACAGGGCAAAACTATGGCTACACCTTC. The encoded protein is CAIGGTGQNYGYTF.